These 24 T cell receptor beta chains came from one sample sequenced in a study of cytomegalovirus exposure and HLA in healthy donors. 60 Vbeta and 13 Jbeta primers were used in PCR. The repertoire was sequenced with immunoSEQ multiplex PCR; TCRdb's copy has only in-frame clones and lacks some. The sample has 49,000 or so clones. Sequencing was performed on PBMCs. The receptors stem from a man aged 40-55 years in good health and CMV-seropositive.

V usage is TRBV5-1 and J usage is TRBJ1-1; 8 nucleotides line up with TRBD1. Germline V lookup: CDR1 SGHRS, CDR2 YFSETQ. The CDR3 has 13 amino acids. V was pared by 5 bases and J by 2 bases, with 2 bases of the junction left unmatched. The CDR3 DNA sequence: TGCGCCAGCAGGCAGGGGGCAAACACTGAAGCTTTCTTT. Translated: CASRQGANTEAFF. The complete variable domain, with remaining parts taken from reference TRBV5-1 and TRBJ1-1, reads KAGVTQTPRYLIKTRGQQVTLSCSPISGHRSVSWYQQTPGQGLQFLFEYFSETQRNKGNFPGRFSGRQFSNSRSEMNVSTLELGDSALYLCASRQGANTEAFFGQGTRLTVV.

This rearrangement joins TRBV5-1 to TRBJ2-1; 8 nucleotides match TRBD1. The V gene end was trimmed by 7 bases and the J gene end by 9 bases; junction bases not matched to a gene: 15. CDR3 length: 15 amino acids. CDR1 and CDR2 from the germline V gene are SGHRS and YFSETQ. CDR3 DNA sequence: TGCGCCAGCCAGGGGGCTGGGCTGGGTACAGGTGAGCAGTTCTTC. It yields the protein CASQGAGLGTGEQFF.

The chain uses TRBV30 and TRBJ2-3, with 7 bases aligning to TRBD2. The V gene's germline CDR1 is GTSNPN and CDR2 SVGIG (reference sequence). CDR3 length: 15 amino acids. J gave up 3 bases and V 3 bases, and 9 bases lay outside the gene matches. The CDR3 coding sequence is TGTGCCTGGAGAGCCCGAGCGGGAAGAACAGATACGCAGTATTTT. Translation: CAWRARAGRTDTQYF.

V usage is TRBV30 and J usage is TRBJ1-5; 7 nucleotides agree with TRBD1. V shed 3 bases, J shed 3 bases, and the junction held 2 bases outside the gene matches. Germline CDR1 is GTSNPN and CDR2 is SVGIG (reference sequence). This CDR3 spans 13 amino acids. The CDR3 region has the DNA TGTGCCTGGAGGGGGACAGCCAATCAGCCCCAGCATTTT. Translating it yields CAWRGTANQPQHF.

This chain connects TRBV11-2 to TRBJ1-5; D is possibly TRBD1 (5 bases). The V end was cut by 0 bases, the J end by 6 bases, with 9 bases between. Per the germline V gene, CDR1 is SGHAT and CDR2 is FQNNGV. The CDR3 runs to 14 residues. The CDR3: CASSLDYTGQPQHF. Written as DNA, the CDR3 is TGTGCCAGCAGCTTAGATTACACAGGTCAGCCCCAGCATTTT.

This chain connects TRBV2 to TRBJ1-5, with 7 nucleotides matching TRBD1. There are 15 residues in the CDR3. J gave up 5 bases and V 7 bases, and 11 bases lay outside the gene matches. Germline V CDR1 and CDR2: SNHLY, FYNNEI. The CDR3 here is CASKGQPIFYQPQHF. The DNA for the CDR3 is TGTGCCAGCAAGGGACAGCCCATCTTTTATCAGCCCCAGCATTTT.

This rearrangement joins TRBV7-3 to TRBJ2-1, with 8 bases lining up with TRBD2. The length of the CDR3 is 14 residues. Germline V CDR1 and CDR2: SGHTA, FQGTGA. The V gene end was trimmed by 6 bases and the J gene end by 8 bases; junction bases not matched to a gene: 9. In DNA form, the CDR3 reads TGTGCCAGCAGGGTTAGCGGGGCAGGACATGAGCAGTTCTTC. Its translation: CASRVSGAGHEQFF.

This chain joins TRBV5-6 and TRBJ2-7, with 12 bases aligning to TRBD2. CDR3 length: 15 amino acids. The V gene's germline CDR1 is SGHDT and CDR2 YYEEEE. The J segment lost 4 bases and the V segment lost 5 bases, leaving 7 bases of the junction unmatched. The CDR3: CASSPLAGGIYEQYF. CDR3 sequence (DNA): TGTGCCAGCAGTCCTCTAGCGGGAGGGATTTACGAGCAGTACTTC.

The chain's CDR3 is CASSPGTRSQETQYF. In nucleotides, the CDR3 is TGTGCCAGCAGCCCTGGGACTAGGAGTCAAGAGACCCAGTACTTC. J is TRBJ2-5 and V is TRBV7-8; the match to TRBD2 covers 8 bases. J lost 2 bases, V lost 5 bases, and 7 bases had no gene match. The CDR3 consists of 15 residues. In germline, CDR1 is SGHVS, CDR2 FQNEAQ.

The chain carries TRBV5-1 and TRBJ2-7; 7 bases agree with TRBD2. This CDR3 is built from 15 residues. Germline V gene sequence: CDR1 SGHRS, CDR2 YFSETQ. J gave up 7 bases and V 1 base, and 11 bases lay outside the gene matches. In nucleotides, the CDR3 is TGCGCCAGCAGCTTGATTCCGGAACTAGCGAGGGAGCAGTACTTC. Its translation: CASSLIPELAREQYF.

V and J are TRBV6-5 and TRBJ1-5; no clear D gene. V lost 8 bases to trimming and J lost 3 bases, with 11 bases between them. The germline gives CDR1 MNHEY, CDR2 SVGAGI. The CDR3 is 13 amino acids. In nucleotides, the CDR3 is TGTGCCAGCGGGAGGGATCCCAATCAGCCCCAGCATTTT. It yields the protein CASGRDPNQPQHF.

The chain uses TRBV5-6 and TRBJ2-7; D uncertain. Germline V lookup: CDR1 SGHDT, CDR2 YYEEEE. The germline V and J ends were trimmed by 4 bases and 4 bases, with 9 bases remaining between them. The CDR3 contains 12 residues. Written as DNA, the CDR3 is TGTGCCAGCAGCCTAGGTGTATACGAGCAGTACTTC. It translates to CASSLGVYEQYF.

The chain is built from TRBV5-1 and TRBJ2-6; D may be TRBD1 (6 bases). CDR3 size: 15 residues. The germline V gene has CDR1 SGHRS and CDR2 YFSETQ. V was clipped by 2 bases and J by 1 base, with 7 bases between them. The DNA for the CDR3 is TGCGCCAGCAGCTTTGGACAGTCTGGGGCCAACGTCCTGACTTTC. This translates into CASSFGQSGANVLTF.

This rearrangement joins TRBV5-1 to TRBJ2-1, with 10 bases fitting TRBD2. CDR1 is SGHRS and CDR2 is YFSETQ in the germline V gene. The CDR3 spans 16 residues. The junction had 2 bases not matched to a gene; V was cut back by 0 bases and J by 2 bases. Here the CDR3 DNA reads TGCGCCAGCAGCTTGGCGAGCGGGGGGGCCTACAATGAGCAGTTCTTC. Its protein product is CASSLASGGAYNEQFF.

This rearrangement joins TRBV18 to TRBJ2-3; 10 bases line up with TRBD2. Germline trimming cut 2 bases from V and 4 bases from J; bases unmatched to any gene: 6. Germline V gene data show CDR1 as KGHSH and CDR2 as LQKENI. The CDR3 sequence is 16 residues long. The CDR3 here is CASSPSASGGADTQYF. The CDR3 DNA sequence: TGTGCCAGCTCACCATCCGCTAGCGGGGGTGCAGATACGCAGTATTTT.

The chain links TRBV5-6 to TRBJ1-2; D gene unclear. V dropped 0 bases and J dropped 5 bases, with 8 bases sitting between them. The CDR3 runs to 13 residues. Germline V gene data show CDR1 as SGHDT and CDR2 as YYEEEE. The CDR3 region is CASSLGRDYGYTF. CDR3 DNA sequence: TGTGCCAGCAGCTTGGGGAGAGATTATGGCTACACCTTC.

The genes are TRBV28 and TRBJ2-7, with 10 bases that match TRBD2. The germline V gene encodes CDR1 MDHEN and CDR2 SYDVKM. J lost 6 bases, V lost 6 bases, and 8 bases had no gene match. There are 14 residues in the CDR3. The CDR3: CASSASGGFGEQYF. CDR3 sequence (DNA): TGTGCCAGCAGCGCTAGCGGGGGATTTGGCGAGCAGTACTTC.

This chain joins TRBV6-5 and TRBJ1-2, with D perhaps TRBD1 (5 bases). This CDR3 spans 14 amino acids. V lost 0 bases and J 8 bases, leaving 13 bases between the germline ends. Germline lookup yields CDR1 MNHEY and CDR2 SVGAGI. The DNA for the CDR3 is TGTGCCAGCAGTTACTCGACTCCAGGGTCCGGCTACACCTTC. Protein product: CASSYSTPGSGYTF.

The chain recombines TRBV18 with TRBJ2-5; TRBD1 matches at 8 bases. J gave up 5 bases and V 6 bases, and 5 bases lay outside the gene matches. This CDR3 has 13 amino acids. CDR1 is KGHSH and CDR2 is LQKENI in the germline V gene. The CDR3 is CASSGQGRETQYF. Here the CDR3 DNA reads TGTGCCAGCTCCGGACAGGGACGGGAGACCCAGTACTTC.

The rearrangement links TRBV10-1 to TRBJ2-1, with 13 bases fitting TRBD2. This CDR3 region has 15 residues. Germline CDR1 reads WNHNN; CDR2 reads SYGVQD (reference sequence). Trimming cost V 4 bases and J 8 bases; bases outside gene matches: 5. The CDR3 sequence is CASSGTSGSLYEQFF. The CDR3 coding sequence is TGCGCCAGCAGTGGGACTAGCGGGAGTCTCTATGAGCAGTTCTTC.

The rearrangement links TRBV9 to TRBJ2-7, with a tentative D call TRBD2 (6 bases). The CDR3 runs 15 residues. Germline V gene sequence: CDR1 SGDLS, CDR2 YYNGEE. Trimming shortened V by 0 bases and J by 3 bases, and 13 bases separated the two germline ends. In DNA, the CDR3 is TGTGCCAGCAGCGTAGCGGGGGAGACCCTCTACGAGCAGTACTTC. It codes for CASSVAGETLYEQYF. The variable domain in full, completed from reference TRBV9 and TRBJ2-7, reads DSGVTQTPKHLITATGQRVTLRCSPRSGDLSVYWYQQSLDQGLQFLIQYYNGEERAKGNILERFSAQQFPDLHSELNLSSLELGDSALYFCASSVAGETLYEQYFGPGTRLTVT.

The CDR3 nucleotides read TGTGCCAGTAGTGGAAGAGGGACAGGGGGCGGTTTGGAGCAGTACTTC. It specifies CASSGRGTGGGLEQYF. The chain recombines TRBV19 with TRBJ2-7; TRBD1 agrees at 12 bases. The CDR3 consists of 16 residues. The V segment lost 5 bases and the J segment 7 bases; nucleotides outside the gene matches: 12. CDR1 and CDR2 from the germline V gene are LNHDA and SQIVND (reference sequence).

For this clone: Different DNA sequences within this sample yield the same CDR3. The chain carries TRBV30 and TRBJ1-1, with 7 bases aligning to TRBD1. V trimming: 5 bases; J trimming: 3 bases; junction bases outside the gene matches: 6. From germline, CDR1 is GTSNPN and CDR2 SVGIG (reference sequence). The CDR3 runs to 13 residues. The CDR3 DNA sequence: TGTGCCTGGGCCCGACAGGGATACACTGAAGCTTTCTTT. Translation: CAWARQGYTEAFF.

About this clone itself: The identical CDR3 is also encoded by other nucleotide sequences in the sample. This sequence joins TRBV28 and TRBJ2-7; D unclear. The V gene lost 6 bases and the J gene lost 7 bases, with 19 bases spanning the gap. CDR3 size: 14 residues. The V gene's germline CDR1 is MDHEN and CDR2 SYDVKM. For the CDR3, the DNA is TGTGCCAGCAGCACACGATCGGGTGTTGGGGAGCAGTACTTC. This translates into CASSTRSGVGEQYF.